One sample yielded the 18 T cell receptor beta chains listed below, sequenced in a study of human T cells and chemical hapten exposure. Single cDNA molecules in the library carried unique molecular identifiers attached during preparation. TCRdb re-called the reads with MiXCR, one entry per CDR3 protein. This sample has about 4,000 distinct CDR3 sequences, with 45% to 50% found just once. Documented treatment: therapeutic diphenylcyclopropenone sensitization with weekly scalp DPC. The sample here was whole blood, taken before DPC sensitization or 2, 6, or about 24 weeks after (not recorded which). The receptors derive from an adult with alopecia areata. Some clones in this sample may be carry-over from other donors' samples. This table probably holds off-target reads from a library built for another chain.

The chain combines TRBV11-2 with TRBJ2-5, with no clear D. Germline V gene data show CDR1 as SGHAT and CDR2 as FQNNGV. This CDR3 comprises 11 residues. V dropped 5 bases and J dropped 1 base, with 2 bases sitting between them. The CDR3: CASSVQETQYF. For the CDR3, the DNA is TGTGCCAGCAGCGTCCAAGAGACCCAGTACTTC.

The rearrangement links TRBV12-3 or TRBV12-4 to TRBJ2-3; TRBD2 agrees at 7 bases. The CDR3 consists of 14 residues. The V and J ends lost 6 bases and 2 bases, in that order; junction bases with no gene match: 5. The CDR3 sequence is CASRWEGNTDTQYF. The CDR3 bases are TGTGCCAGCAGGTGGGAGGGTAACACAGATACGCAGTATTTT.

The chain uses TRBV11-2 and TRBJ2-3; 10 bases agree with TRBD2. After removal of 4 bases from V and 1 base from J, the junction contained 5 bases not matched to a gene. The CDR3 length is 16 residues. CDR1 is SGHAT and CDR2 is FQNNGV in the germline V gene. The CDR3 coding sequence is TGTGCCAGCAGCTCCCGGACTAGCGGTCGCACAGATACGCAGTATTTT. It translates to CASSSRTSGRTDTQYF.

The chain recombines TRBV28 with TRBJ2-4, with D uncertain. CDR3 length equals 15 residues. V was pared by 6 bases and J by 0 bases, with 12 bases between. Germline V gene data show CDR1 as MDHEN and CDR2 as SYDVKM. The CDR3 DNA reads TGTGCCAGCAGAACTCGTGATTTAGCCAAAAACATTCAGTACTTC. It is translated as CASRTRDLAKNIQYF.

This clonotype was seen a few times. V usage is TRBV7-9 and J usage is TRBJ2-5; 9 bases match TRBD1. The V segment lost 5 bases and the J segment 5 bases; nucleotides outside the gene matches: 3. This CDR3 spans 13 amino acids. CDR1 is SEHNR and CDR2 is FQNEAQ in the germline V gene (reference sequence). For the CDR3, the DNA is TGTGCCAGCAGCCGAGGACAGGGGGAGACCCAGTACTTC. As protein: CASSRGQGETQYF.

This chain links TRBV15 with TRBJ2-7; weak D call: TRBD1 (6 bases). Trimming took 1 base from V and 3 from J, leaving 16 bases between them. The CDR3 runs to 16 residues. CDR1 and CDR2 (germline): LNHNV, YYDKDF (reference sequence). CDR3 loop: CATSRALTGIGYEQYF. CDR3 bases: TGTGCCACCAGCAGAGCCCTGACAGGTATAGGCTACGAGCAGTACTTC.

The gene calls are TRBV10-2 and TRBJ2-3; D remains unclear. Germline V gives CDR1 WSHSY, CDR2 SAAADI. This CDR3 has 13 residues. Trimming removed 2 bases from V and 2 bases from J, with 5 bases in between. In DNA form, the CDR3 reads TGCGCCAGCAGTGAGCGATTCACAGATACGCAGTATTTT. This sequence encodes CASSERFTDTQYF.

The chain couples TRBV12-3 or TRBV12-4 to TRBJ2-7; no definite D call. Trimming removed 6 bases from V and 2 bases from J, with 8 bases in between. The CDR3 length is 12 residues. Here the CDR3 reads CASSRRTYEQYF. The CDR3, as DNA: TGTGCCAGCAGCCGGAGAACCTACGAGCAGTACTTC.

The chain combines TRBV28 with TRBJ2-7; no reliable D call. The CDR3 spans 12 residues. V was shortened by 2 bases and J by 5 bases, with 7 bases between the two germline ends. CDR1 is MDHEN and CDR2 is SYDVKM in the germline V gene. CDR3 nucleotide sequence: TGTGCCAGCAGTTTAGGGAAGCACGAGCAGTACTTC. Its translation: CASSLGKHEQYF.

This clonotype was picked up a small number of times. The chain joins TRBV12-3 or TRBV12-4 to TRBJ2-3, with TRBD2 as a possible D gene (5 bases). The CDR3 has 13 residues. Trimming removed 6 bases at V and 1 base at J, with 8 bases between. As DNA, the CDR3 is TGTGCCAGCAGCCCCGGGGGCACAGATACGCAGTATTTT. Translation: CASSPGGTDTQYF.

This clonotype occurred a few times. Here the CDR3 DNA reads TGTGCCAGTAGGGACCCGCATCAAGAGACCCAGTACTTC. It encodes CASRDPHQETQYF. The chain uses TRBV2 and TRBJ2-5, with D perhaps matching TRBD1 or TRBD2 (5 bases each). The V gene's germline CDR1 is SNHLY and CDR2 FYNNEI. The CDR3 runs to 13 residues. V lost 9 bases to trimming and J lost 2 bases, with 13 bases between them.

This clonotype was seen more than once but under ten times. The chain joins TRBV5-5 to TRBJ2-7; the D call may be TRBD1 or TRBD2 (6 bases each). V dropped 2 bases and J dropped 5 bases, with 17 bases sitting between them. This CDR3 has 15 amino acids. Germline V CDR1 and CDR2: SGHKS, YYEKEE (reference sequence). DNA for the CDR3: TGTGCCAGCAGCTTCATGGGGGGCAGAGCTAACGAGCAGTACTTC. Its translation is CASSFMGGRANEQYF.

In its sample, this clonotype was seen a few times. V gene TRBV25-1 combines with J gene TRBJ2-7; D unclear. This CDR3 comprises 13 residues. Trimming cost V 3 bases and J 1 base, with 7 bases left between them. CDR1 and CDR2 (germline): MGHDK, SYGVNS. The CDR3 bases are TGTGCCAGCAGTGATGAGTGGTCCTACGAGCAGTACTTC. The encoded protein is CASSDEWSYEQYF.

J is TRBJ2-1 and V is TRBV7-9, with 7 bases aligning to TRBD1. The V and J ends lost 5 bases and 4 bases, in that order; junction bases with no gene match: 8. The V gene's germline CDR1 is SEHNR and CDR2 FQNEAQ (reference sequence). The CDR3 has 15 amino acids. The CDR3 reads CASSIPPGQYNEQFF. The CDR3 DNA sequence: TGTGCCAGCAGCATACCACCGGGACAGTACAATGAGCAGTTCTTC.

This clonotype has only a few counts. V usage is TRBV12-3 or TRBV12-4 and J usage is TRBJ2-1, with D uncertain. This CDR3 comprises 10 residues. Trimming left V 6 bases short and J 7 bases short, with 4 bases between. The CDR3 sequence is CASRVNEQFF. For the CDR3, the DNA is TGTGCCAGCAGAGTAAATGAGCAGTTCTTC.

This clonotype was seen more than once but under ten times. The gene calls are TRBV28 and TRBJ2-1; TRBD1 matches at 11 bases. Germline loops: CDR1 MDHEN, CDR2 SYDVKM. The ends lost 6 bases at V and 5 bases at J; junction bases unmatched: 9. The CDR3 totals 16 residues. The CDR3 DNA sequence: TGTGCCAGCAGAGACCCTGGACAGGGGGCGAACAATGAGCAGTTCTTC. It specifies CASRDPGQGANNEQFF. Complete variable domain (other parts from reference TRBV28 and TRBJ2-1): DVKVTQSSRYLVKRTGEKVFLECVQDMDHENMFWYRQDPGLGLRLIYFSYDVKMKEKGDIPEGYSVSREKKERFSLILESASTNQTSMYLCASRDPGQGANNEQFFGPGTRLTVL.

This clonotype was detected only a few times. The genes are TRBV7-6 and TRBJ2-1; D is possibly TRBD1 (6 bases). The V end lost 5 bases, the J end lost 3 bases, and 14 bases lay between the germline ends. This CDR3 has 15 residues. Germline CDR1 SGHVS, CDR2 FNYEAQ. The CDR3 reads CASSVGGGYYNEQFF. The CDR3 nucleotides read TGTGCCAGCAGCGTTGGGGGCGGGTACTACAATGAGCAGTTCTTC.

CDR3 sequence: CASSQRVGGSSEQYF. As DNA, the CDR3 is TGTGCCAGCAGCCAGCGGGTCGGGGGGAGCTCCGAGCAGTACTTC. The chain carries TRBV6-5 and TRBJ2-7, with TRBD2 matching over 7 bases. This CDR3 has 15 amino acids. Trimming took 6 bases from V and 6 from J; bases not matched to a gene: 14. Germline-derived CDR1 and CDR2 are MNHEY and SVGAGI.